This T cell receptor (beta chain) was identified in a study of T cells in Graves' hyperthyroidism and ophthalmopathy. Study details: At the time of initial diagnosis and before any treatment, peripheral blood was collected.

Over 18 months, lack of ophthalmopathy progression marked Graves' hyperthyroidism as stable. This clonotype has ten or more counts. Its specificity is not known. Points from the study as a whole: In validation, the model predicted ophthalmopathy. These predictions came a median roughly seven months before onset.

Regions amplified from RNA transcripts were the TCR beta CDR3 regions. HTBI primers were used for first-round RT-PCR of the TCR CDR3. A single record per CDR3 protein comes from TCRdb applying MiXCR to the multiplex PCR reads. The sample has about 520,000 distinct CDR3 sequences; around 21% are singletons. The CDR3 spans 12 residues. V was trimmed by 4 bases and J by 3 bases, leaving 5 bases between them. The germline V gene has CDR1 KGHDR and CDR2 SFDVKD. This sequence originates from a man aged 18 to 30 with Graves' hyperthyroidism. Sequencing used blood. The J gene is TRBJ1-2, the V gene TRBV24-1; D gene unclear. DNA of the CDR3: TGTGCCACCAGTGACTCGCACTATGGCTACACCTTC. Translation gives CATSDSHYGYTF.